What follows describes a single TCR beta chain. This record belongs to a study of blood T cell repertoires in COVID-19. At the level of the study: The cDNA or gDNA used as material had been derived from T cells, B-cell-depleted T cells, or PBMCs.

Original processing methods: Reference gene primers were amplified, and this amplification served to estimate nucleated cell counts. The method was immunoSEQ multiplex PCR; TCRdb's version includes in-frame clones alone and lacks a portion of them. V, J and clone size derive from that table, while D and trimming were established from the DNA sequence. The data contain about 130,000 clones, about 80% of them singletons. V dropped 9 bases and J dropped 6; count of bases not matched to a gene: 7. The CDR3 is 14 residues long. The germline V gene encodes CDR1 WSHSY and CDR2 SAAADI. The chain combines TRBV10-2 with TRBJ2-1; 11 nucleotides align to TRBD2. The sample taken for sequencing was peripheral blood. The clonotype comes from a woman aged 45 to 65 with acute or convalescent COVID-19. This CDR3 reads CASLLAGATNEQFF. The DNA for the CDR3 is TGCGCCAGTCTACTAGCGGGAGCGACCAATGAGCAGTTCTTC.